This T cell receptor beta chain was observed in a study of blood T cell repertoires in COVID-19. Looking at the study overall: COVID-19 samples from acute and convalescent phases originated in the United States, Italy and Spain. The cDNA or gDNA used as material had been derived from T cells, B-cell-depleted T cells, or PBMCs.

Sequencing used immunoSEQ multiplex PCR; TCRdb keeps in-frame clones, though not all of them. The table lists approximately 220,000 clones, approximately 83% of them singletons. The germline V and J ends were trimmed by 0 bases and 0 bases, with 5 bases remaining between them. The CDR3 totals 14 residues. The germline gives CDR1 LNHDA, CDR2 SQIVND (reference sequence). This clone appeared many times. Within 2 weeks of study entry, exposed participants had contacted a PCR-confirmed or clinician-diagnosed COVID-19 case. The receptor was isolated from a woman aged 45-65 years who had been exposed to COVID-19. V and J are TRBV19 and TRBJ1-1; D is uncertain. The specimen was PBMCs or T cells enriched from blood (not recorded which). The CDR3 DNA reads as TGTGCCAGTAGTATAGAGGCGGTGAACACTGAAGCTTTCTTT. This encodes CASSIEAVNTEAFF.